What follows is one T cell receptor beta chain and its context. The data are from a study of technical replicates of blood from several donors. Some clones are missing from TCRdb's copy, which holds only in-frame ones; the method was immunoSEQ multiplex PCR. Of tens of thousands of clones in the sample, 95% are singletons; the top ten hold more than 0.35%. The J segment lost 3 bases and the V segment lost 7 bases, leaving 8 bases of the junction unmatched. The CDR3 has 14 amino acids. The germline V gene has CDR1 MDHEN and CDR2 SYDVKM. The sequence was obtained from a human donor in good health. Source material: T cells isolated from PBMCs. The chain has TRBV28 and TRBJ2-7; 8 bases align to TRBD1. CDR3 nucleotide sequence: TGTGCCAGCAACGACAGGGGTCCTCTCTACGAGCAGTACTTC. The encoded protein is CASNDRGPLYEQYF.